A single sample gave rise to the 4 T cell receptor beta chains below, sequenced in a study of T cell repertoires in cytomegalovirus infection. TCRdb passed the reads through MiXCR, listing each CDR3 protein once. The sample records fewer than 550,000 distinct CDR3 sequences, about 15% being singletons. Sequencing was carried out using CD8+ T cells from PBMCs. The receptors derive from a human donor in good health (CMV status not recorded). Some clones in this sample may be carry-over from other donors' samples.

This clonotype showed up many times. The genes are TRBV9 and TRBJ2-5; D unresolved. V gave up 0 bases and J gave up 5 bases, with 14 bases separating them. This CDR3 region has 15 residues. CDR1 and CDR2 from the germline V gene are SGDLS and YYNGEE. Here the CDR3 DNA reads TGTGCCAGCAGCGTAGAGTCCCGGAATTTGGAGACCCAGTACTTC. Protein: CASSVESRNLETQYF.

The chain recombines TRBV10-3 with TRBJ1-5; 10 nucleotides line up with TRBD1. V dropped 6 bases and J dropped 3; count of bases not matched to a gene: 2. Germline V gives CDR1 ENHRY, CDR2 SYGVKD. CDR3 length: 14 residues. In DNA form, the CDR3 reads TGTGCCATCAGGGACAGGGGGGCCAATCAGCCCCAGCATTTT. Protein sequence: CAIRDRGANQPQHF.

In this sample, this clonotype turned up many times. This sequence joins TRBV27 and TRBJ2-1; TRBD2 matches at 11 bases. Germline V gene lookup returns CDR1 MNHEY and CDR2 SMNVEV (reference sequence). The CDR3 consists of 16 residues. The V gene end was trimmed by 6 bases and the J gene end by 0 bases; junction bases not matched to a gene: 4. DNA of the CDR3: TGTGCCAGCAGCCTCCTAGCGGGGGGCTCCTACAATGAGCAGTTCTTC. Translating gives CASSLLAGGSYNEQFF.

This rearrangement joins TRBV5-6 to TRBJ1-5; a weak D match, TRBD1 (5 bases). CDR1 is SGHDT, CDR2 YYEEEE, per germline. This CDR3 has 15 residues. The ends were cut back, 0 bases at V and 5 bases at J, with 12 bases in the middle. CDR3: CASSLESRGDQPQHF. CDR3 nucleotide sequence: TGTGCCAGCAGCTTGGAATCTAGGGGTGATCAGCCCCAGCATTTT.